Included here is one T cell receptor beta chain sequence, with context. Random hexamers served to reverse transcribe about 0.45 to 1 ug RNA. One entry per CDR3 protein, called by TCRdb with MiXCR from the immunoSEQ multiplex PCR reads. The sample includes 350,000 to 550,000 distinct CDR3 sequences, 85% to 90% of them seen just once. The J segment lost 3 bases and the V segment lost 4 bases, leaving 8 bases of the junction unmatched. The germline gives CDR1 SGDLS, CDR2 YYNGEE. There are 16 residues in the CDR3. This sample is part of a study of CD8 T cells in Susac syndrome. Sequencing of TCR beta was carried out in blood CD8+ and CD4+ T cells.

The source material was CD8+ T cells from PBMCs. The sequence derives from a human donor with multiple sclerosis. The chain employs TRBV9 and TRBJ1-2; 11 positions agree with TRBD1. The chain's CDR3 is CASSPTGTGGDYGYTF. The CDR3 nucleotides read TGTGCCAGCAGCCCGACAGGGACAGGGGGAGACTATGGCTACACCTTC. Full variable domain (rest looked up from reference TRBV9 and TRBJ1-2): DSGVTQTPKHLITATGQRVTLRCSPRSGDLSVYWYQQSLDQGLQFLIQYYNGEERAKGNILERFSAQQFPDLHSELNLSSLELGDSALYFCASSPTGTGGDYGYTFGSGTRLTVV.